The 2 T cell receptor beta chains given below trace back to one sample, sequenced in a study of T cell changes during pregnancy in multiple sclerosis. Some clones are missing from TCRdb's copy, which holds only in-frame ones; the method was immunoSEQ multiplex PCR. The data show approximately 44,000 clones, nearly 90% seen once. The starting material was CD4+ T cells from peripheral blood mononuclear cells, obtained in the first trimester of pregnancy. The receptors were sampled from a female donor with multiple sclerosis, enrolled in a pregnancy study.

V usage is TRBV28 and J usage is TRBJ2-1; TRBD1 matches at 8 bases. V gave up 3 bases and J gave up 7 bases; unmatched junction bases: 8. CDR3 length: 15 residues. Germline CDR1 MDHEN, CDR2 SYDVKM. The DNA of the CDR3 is TGTGCCAGCAGTTTCGTCAGGGGGCGCAGGAATGAGCAGTTCTTC. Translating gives CASSFVRGRRNEQFF.

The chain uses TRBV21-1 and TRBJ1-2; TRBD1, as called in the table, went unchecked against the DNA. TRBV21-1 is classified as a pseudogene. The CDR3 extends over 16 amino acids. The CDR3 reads CASSKSPRQTNYGYTF. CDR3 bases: TGTGCCAGCAGCAAAAGCCCCAGACAGACCAACTATGGCTACACCTTC.